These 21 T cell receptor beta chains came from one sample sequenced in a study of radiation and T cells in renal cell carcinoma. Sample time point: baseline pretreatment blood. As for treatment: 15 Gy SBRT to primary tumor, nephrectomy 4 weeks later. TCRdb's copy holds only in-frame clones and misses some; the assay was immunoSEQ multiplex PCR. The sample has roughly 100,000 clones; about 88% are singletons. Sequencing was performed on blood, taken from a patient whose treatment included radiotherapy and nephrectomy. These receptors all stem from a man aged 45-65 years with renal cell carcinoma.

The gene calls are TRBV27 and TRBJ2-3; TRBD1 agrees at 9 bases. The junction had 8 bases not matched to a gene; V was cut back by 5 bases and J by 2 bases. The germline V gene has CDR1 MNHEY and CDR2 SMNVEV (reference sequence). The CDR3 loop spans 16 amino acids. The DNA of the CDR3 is TGTGCCAGCAGTCTGGGGACAGGGACTCTCACAGATACGCAGTATTTT. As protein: CASSLGTGTLTDTQYF.

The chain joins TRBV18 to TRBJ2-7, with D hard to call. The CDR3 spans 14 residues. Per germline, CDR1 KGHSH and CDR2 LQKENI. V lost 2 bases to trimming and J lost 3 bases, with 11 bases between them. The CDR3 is CASSPGNGGYEQYF. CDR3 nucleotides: TGTGCCAGCTCACCAGGGAATGGTGGCTACGAGCAGTACTTC.

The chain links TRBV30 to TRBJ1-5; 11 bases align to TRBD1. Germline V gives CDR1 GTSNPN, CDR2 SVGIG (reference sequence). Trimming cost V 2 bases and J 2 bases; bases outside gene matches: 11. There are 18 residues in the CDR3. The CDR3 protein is CAWSPGQGGLLGNQPQHF. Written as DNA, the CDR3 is TGTGCCTGGAGTCCGGGACAGGGGGGTCTCCTCGGCAATCAGCCCCAGCATTTT.

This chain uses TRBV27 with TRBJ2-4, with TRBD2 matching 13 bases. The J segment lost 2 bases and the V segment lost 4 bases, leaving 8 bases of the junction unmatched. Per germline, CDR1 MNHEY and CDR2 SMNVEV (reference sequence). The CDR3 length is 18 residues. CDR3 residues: CASSSRLTSGGTKNIQYF. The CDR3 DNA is TGTGCCAGCAGTTCTAGACTGACTAGCGGGGGGACCAAAAACATTCAGTACTTC.

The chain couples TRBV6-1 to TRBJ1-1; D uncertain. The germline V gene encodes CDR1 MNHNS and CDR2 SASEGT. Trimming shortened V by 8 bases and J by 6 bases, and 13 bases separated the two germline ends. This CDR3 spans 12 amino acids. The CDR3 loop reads CASGRRVPEAFF. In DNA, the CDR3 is TGTGCCAGCGGGAGACGGGTTCCTGAAGCTTTCTTT.

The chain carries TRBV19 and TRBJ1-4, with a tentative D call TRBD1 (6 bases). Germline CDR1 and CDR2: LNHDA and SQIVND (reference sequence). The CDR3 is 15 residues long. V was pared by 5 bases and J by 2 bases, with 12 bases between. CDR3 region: CASSYMDSTNEKLFF. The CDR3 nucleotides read TGTGCCAGTAGTTACATGGACAGCACTAATGAAAAACTGTTTTTT.

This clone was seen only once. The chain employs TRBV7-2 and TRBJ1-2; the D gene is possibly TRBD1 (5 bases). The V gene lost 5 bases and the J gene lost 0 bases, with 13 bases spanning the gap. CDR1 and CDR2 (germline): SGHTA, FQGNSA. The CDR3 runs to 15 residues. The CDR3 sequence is CASSLWGGSNYGYTF. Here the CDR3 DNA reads TGTGCCAGCAGCCTCTGGGGCGGATCTAACTATGGCTACACCTTC.

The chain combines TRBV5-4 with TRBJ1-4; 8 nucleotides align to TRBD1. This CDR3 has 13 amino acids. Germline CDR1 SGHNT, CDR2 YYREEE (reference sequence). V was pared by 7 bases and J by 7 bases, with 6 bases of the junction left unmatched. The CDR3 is CASQDREGEKLFF. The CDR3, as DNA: TGTGCCAGCCAGGACAGGGAGGGTGAAAAACTGTTTTTT.

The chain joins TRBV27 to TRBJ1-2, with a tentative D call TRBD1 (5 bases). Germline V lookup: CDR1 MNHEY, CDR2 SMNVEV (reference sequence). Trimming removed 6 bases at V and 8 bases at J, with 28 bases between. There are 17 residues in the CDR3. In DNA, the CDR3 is TGTGCCAGCAGAACAGGCCAAGGAACGCGGGGGGTGGAGGGCTACACCTTC. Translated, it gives CASRTGQGTRGVEGYTF.

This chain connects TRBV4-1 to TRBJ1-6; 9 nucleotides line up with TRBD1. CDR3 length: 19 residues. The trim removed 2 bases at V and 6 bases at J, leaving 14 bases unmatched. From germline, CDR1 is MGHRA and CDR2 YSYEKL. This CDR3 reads CASSQFPNTGGTFNSPLHF. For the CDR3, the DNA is TGCGCCAGCAGCCAATTTCCTAACACAGGGGGCACGTTTAATTCACCCCTCCACTTT.

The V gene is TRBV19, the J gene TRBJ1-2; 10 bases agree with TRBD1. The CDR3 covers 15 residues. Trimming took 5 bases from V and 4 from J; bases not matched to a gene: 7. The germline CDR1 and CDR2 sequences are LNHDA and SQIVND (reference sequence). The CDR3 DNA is TGTGCCAGTAGTCTCCGACAGGGGGCTAGCTATGGCTACACCTTC. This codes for CASSLRQGASYGYTF. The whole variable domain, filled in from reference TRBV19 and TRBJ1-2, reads DGGITQSPKYLFRKEGQNVTLSCEQNLNHDAMYWYRQDPGQGLRLIYYSQIVNDFQKGDIAEGYSVSREKKESFPLTVTSAQKNPTAFYLCASSLRQGASYGYTFGSGTRLTVV.

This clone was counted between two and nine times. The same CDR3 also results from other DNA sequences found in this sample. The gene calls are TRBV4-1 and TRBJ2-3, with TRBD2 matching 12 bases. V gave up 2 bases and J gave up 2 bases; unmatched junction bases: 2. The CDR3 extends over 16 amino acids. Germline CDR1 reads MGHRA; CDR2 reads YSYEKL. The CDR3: CASSQRLAGDTDTQYF. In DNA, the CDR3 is TGCGCCAGCAGCCAACGACTAGCGGGGGACACAGATACGCAGTATTTT.

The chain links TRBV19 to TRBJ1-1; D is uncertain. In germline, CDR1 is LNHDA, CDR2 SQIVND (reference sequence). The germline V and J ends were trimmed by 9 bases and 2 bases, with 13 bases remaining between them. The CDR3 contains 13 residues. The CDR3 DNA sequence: TGTGCCAGCGATGGACGGACTAACACTGAAGCTTTCTTT. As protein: CASDGRTNTEAFF.

DNA of the CDR3: TGCGCCAGCAGCCCGGGGACGCTAGCCGGGAACACCGGGGAGCTGTTTTTT. This gives the protein CASSPGTLAGNTGELFF. This rearrangement joins TRBV5-1 to TRBJ2-2; D may be TRBD1 or TRBD2 (5 bases each). With 4 bases removed from V and 1 base from J, the gap between germline ends came to 17 bases. The germline V gene encodes CDR1 SGHRS and CDR2 YFSETQ. The CDR3 is 17 amino acids.

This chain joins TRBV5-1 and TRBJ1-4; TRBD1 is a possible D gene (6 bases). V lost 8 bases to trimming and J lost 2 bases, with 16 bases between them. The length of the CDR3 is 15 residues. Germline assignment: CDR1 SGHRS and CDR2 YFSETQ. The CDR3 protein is CARRTPGDTNEKLFF. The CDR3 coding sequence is TGCGCCAGGAGGACCCCAGGGGATACTAATGAAAAACTGTTTTTT.

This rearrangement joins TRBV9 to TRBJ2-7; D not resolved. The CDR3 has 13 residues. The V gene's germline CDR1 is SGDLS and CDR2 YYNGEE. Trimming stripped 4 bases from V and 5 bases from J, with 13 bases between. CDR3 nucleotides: TGTGCCAGCAGCCCCCCTCTTAAGCACGAGCAGTACTTC. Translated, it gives CASSPPLKHEQYF.

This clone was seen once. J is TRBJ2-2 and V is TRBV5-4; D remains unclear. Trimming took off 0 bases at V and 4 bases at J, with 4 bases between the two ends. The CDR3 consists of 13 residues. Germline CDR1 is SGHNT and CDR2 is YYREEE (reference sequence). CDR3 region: CASSLGGTGELFF. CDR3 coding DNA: TGTGCCAGCAGCTTGGGCGGCACCGGGGAGCTGTTTTTT.

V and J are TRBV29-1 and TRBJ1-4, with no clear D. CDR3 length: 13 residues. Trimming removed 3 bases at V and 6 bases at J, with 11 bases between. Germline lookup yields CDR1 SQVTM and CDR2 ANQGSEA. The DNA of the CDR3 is TGCAGCGTTGATCCGGGGAAGGATGAAAAACTGTTTTTT. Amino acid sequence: CSVDPGKDEKLFF.

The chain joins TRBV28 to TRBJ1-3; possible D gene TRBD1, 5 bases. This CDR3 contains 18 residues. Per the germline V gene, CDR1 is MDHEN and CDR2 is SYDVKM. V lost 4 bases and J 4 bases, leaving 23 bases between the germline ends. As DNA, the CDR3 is TGTGCCAGCAGTTCAATCTCGTTCACAACCTGGGGGGGAAACACCATATATTTT. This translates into CASSSISFTTWGGNTIYF.

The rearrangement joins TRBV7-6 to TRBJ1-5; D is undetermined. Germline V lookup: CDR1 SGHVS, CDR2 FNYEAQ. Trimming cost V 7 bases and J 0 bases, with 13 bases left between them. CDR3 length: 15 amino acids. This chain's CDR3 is CASIPDLYSNQPQHF. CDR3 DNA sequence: TGTGCCAGCATCCCGGACCTCTATAGCAATCAGCCCCAGCATTTT.

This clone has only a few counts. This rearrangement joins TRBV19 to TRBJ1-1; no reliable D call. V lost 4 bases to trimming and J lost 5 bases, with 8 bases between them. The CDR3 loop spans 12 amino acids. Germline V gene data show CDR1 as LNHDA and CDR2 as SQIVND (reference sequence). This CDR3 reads CASSTRGTEAFF. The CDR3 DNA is TGTGCCAGTAGTACCCGGGGAACTGAAGCTTTCTTT.